The 19 T cell receptor beta chains below come from one sample, sequenced in a study of blood T cells in healthy people across ages. It was with a sample-barcoded 5' primer and a J-beta primer mix that a second PCR of about 7 to 12 cycles was run. One entry per CDR3 protein results from TCRdb running MiXCR on the 5' RACE reads. This table holds around 1.7 million distinct CDR3 sequences, approximately 30% found once. Sequencing used blood. The receptors were gathered from a woman in her thirties in good health.

This clonotype was observed a few times. V and J are TRBV20-1 and TRBJ1-2; a possible D gene is TRBD1 (5 bases). This CDR3 is built from 13 residues. V lost 2 bases, J lost 3 bases, and 10 bases lay in between. Germline V lookup: CDR1 DFQATT, CDR2 SNEGSKA (reference sequence). The CDR3 nucleotides are TGCAGTGCTAGACAGGGTCTCGACTATGGCTACACCTTC. Residues: CSARQGLDYGYTF.

The CDR3 region is CASSPVQGGNTEAFF. The CDR3 DNA follows: TGTGCCAGCTCACCTGTACAGGGAGGGAACACTGAAGCTTTCTTT. The chain uses TRBV18 and TRBJ1-1; weak D call: TRBD1 (6 bases). The V end was cut by 3 bases, the J end by 1 base, with 12 bases between. CDR3 length: 15 residues. The germline V gene encodes CDR1 KGHSH and CDR2 LQKENI.

The DNA of the CDR3 is TGCGCCAGCAGCTTTCCAGCCGGAGAGACCCAGTACTTC. Protein product: CASSFPAGETQYF. The rearrangement links TRBV5-1 to TRBJ2-5; D call uncertain. The length of the CDR3 is 13 residues. In germline, CDR1 is SGHRS, CDR2 YFSETQ. The V end was cut by 2 bases, the J end by 4 bases, with 9 bases between.

This clonotype was detected only a few times. The rearrangement links TRBV10-3 to TRBJ1-4, with D maybe TRBD1 (5 bases). Looked up from germline, CDR1 is ENHRY and CDR2 is SYGVKD. Trimming took 8 bases from V and 8 from J, leaving 15 bases between them. The CDR3 totals 13 residues. The CDR3, as DNA: TGTGCCATCCAAAACTCTGAGGGGGAAAAACTGTTTTTT. Residues: CAIQNSEGEKLFF.

Points on this clonotype: At one end the junction does not follow the germline gene, possibly because of a read error. V is TRBV9 and J is TRBJ2-2; possible D gene TRBD2, 5 bases. Germline V gives CDR1 SGDLS, CDR2 YYNGEE. The CDR3 is 14 amino acids. CDR3 nucleotide sequence: TGTGCCAGCAGCGTAGTGTCGAACACCGGGGAGCGGTTTTTT. Its translation is CASSVVSNTGERFF.

The chain uses TRBV12-3 or TRBV12-4 and TRBJ2-7; 14 nucleotides line up with TRBD2. The CDR3 totals 20 residues. The V segment lost 6 bases and the J segment 5 bases; nucleotides outside the gene matches: 21. The CDR3 DNA reads TGTGCCAGCAGCTACCTCCGAGGACTAGCGGGAGGTTCATCAGGTGACGAGCAGTACTTC. Protein product: CASSYLRGLAGGSSGDEQYF.

On this clonotype: At one boundary the junction diverges from the germline segment, which might be a read error. The V call is TRBV20-1, the J call TRBJ1-5; no clear D. The CDR3 is made up of 14 amino acids. Germline CDR1 and CDR2: DFQATT and SNEGSKA (reference sequence). CDR3 region: CSASGTDSDQPQHF. CDR3 sequence (DNA): TGCAGTGCTAGCGGTACAGATAGCGATCAGCCCCAGCATTTT.

CDR3 region: CASHAHFTYEQYF. The CDR3 DNA follows: TGTGCCAGCCACGCGCACTTTACCTACGAGCAGTACTTC. This sequence joins TRBV7-2 and TRBJ2-7; D gene unclear. The CDR3 has 13 amino acids. V was pared by 8 bases and J by 2 bases, with 13 bases between. Germline loops: CDR1 SGHTA, CDR2 FQGNSA. Full variable domain (remainder filled in from reference TRBV7-2 and TRBJ2-7): GAGVSQSPSNKVTEKGKDVELRCDPISGHTALYWYRQSLGQGLEFLIYFQGNSAPDKSGLPSDRFSAERTGGSVSTLTIQRTQQEDSAVYLCASHAHFTYEQYFGPGTRLTVT.

For this clonotype: Relative to the germline gene, one junction end is altered; a read error may explain this. The V call is TRBV20-1, the J call TRBJ1-6; 9 positions match TRBD1. This CDR3 is built from 13 residues. Germline V lookup: CDR1 DFQATT, CDR2 SNEGSKA (reference sequence). The CDR3 spells CSAAGTGLDPPHF. The CDR3 bases are TGCAGTGCTGCCGGGACAGGGCTGGATCCCCCCCACTTT.

This rearrangement joins TRBV5-1 to TRBJ1-1; 10 nucleotides line up with TRBD1. The CDR3 runs 14 residues. V was clipped by 0 bases and J by 6 bases; unmatched bases: 2. Germline V gene sequence: CDR1 SGHRS, CDR2 YFSETQ. CDR3 in DNA: TGCGCCAGCAGCTTGGTCGGACAGGGGGCTGAAGCTTTCTTT. Amino acids: CASSLVGQGAEAFF.

V usage is TRBV6-6 and J usage is TRBJ2-5; 10 nucleotides line up with TRBD1. Matching the DNA end better, TRBJ2-7 makes the J call doubtful. The CDR3 runs to 15 residues. Germline V CDR1 and CDR2: MNHNY, SVGAGI (reference sequence). The CDR3 is CASSYPGTGANEQYF. The CDR3 DNA is TGTGCCAGCAGTTACCCCGGGACAGGGGCTAACGAGCAGTACTTC.

The chain links TRBV29-1 to TRBJ2-3, with a weak D call TRBD2 (6 bases). There are 17 residues in the CDR3. Germline V CDR1 and CDR2: SQVTM, ANQGSEA. V was cut by 4 bases and J by 4 bases, with 24 bases left in between. The CDR3 reads CSVGGVARPPAPDTQYF. The CDR3 nucleotides are TGCAGCGTTGGGGGGGTTGCCCGACCTCCCGCGCCAGATACGCAGTATTTT.

This chain links TRBV29-1 with TRBJ1-1; D call uncertain. The CDR3 has 15 amino acids. Germline V gene sequence: CDR1 SQVTM, CDR2 ANQGSEA. V was clipped by 5 bases and J by 4 bases, with 20 bases between them. DNA for the CDR3: TGCAGCGTTTCAGGCTTACCCTACCTAGGCACTGAAGCTTTCTTT. It encodes CSVSGLPYLGTEAFF.

V and J are TRBV28 and TRBJ1-2; no clear D. The CDR3 has 17 residues. V dropped 4 bases and J dropped 0 bases, with 18 bases sitting between them. Germline CDR1 and CDR2: MDHEN and SYDVKM. CDR3 protein: CASSSPIISETNYGYTF. In DNA, the CDR3 is TGTGCCAGCAGTTCACCTATTATCAGCGAGACTAACTATGGCTACACCTTC.

This chain links TRBV20-1 with TRBJ2-3; 7 bases match TRBD2. The germline V gene has CDR1 DFQATT and CDR2 SNEGSKA (reference sequence). The CDR3 contains 14 residues. V lost 8 bases and J lost 2; bases outside the gene matches: 10. The CDR3: CSPAGPLSTDTQYF. The CDR3 DNA sequence: TGCAGTCCAGCGGGACCCCTCTCCACAGATACGCAGTATTTT.

This clonotype was counted only a few times. This chain connects TRBV9 to TRBJ2-3, with 7 bases aligning to TRBD2. Losses at the gene ends were 2 bases for V and 5 bases for J; bases not matched to a gene: 11. CDR1 and CDR2 (germline): SGDLS, YYNGEE. The CDR3 contains 16 residues. The CDR3 here is CASSVGPGLFRDTQYF. Here the CDR3 DNA reads TGTGCCAGCAGCGTCGGCCCGGGACTATTCAGAGATACGCAGTATTTT.

This clonotype has just a few counts. The rearrangement joins TRBV27 to TRBJ2-2; the D is unclear. Trimming took off 5 bases at V and 5 bases at J, with 15 bases between the two ends. The CDR3 is 15 amino acids. Germline V lookup: CDR1 MNHEY, CDR2 SMNVEV (reference sequence). The chain's CDR3 is CASSNQPRGTGELFF. Written as DNA, the CDR3 is TGTGCCAGCAGTAACCAACCCCGAGGTACCGGGGAGCTGTTTTTT.

Comment on this clonotype: A much more abundant neighbour one base away suggests this may be a read error. The V call is TRBV7-8, the J call TRBJ2-7; 7 bases line up with TRBD2. The length of the CDR3 is 14 residues. CDR1 is SGHVS, CDR2 FQNEAQ, per germline. CDR3 sequence reads: CTSSPTSVVYEQYF. The CDR3 region has the DNA TGTACCAGCAGTCCTACTAGCGTTGTCTACGAGCAGTACTTC.

V gene TRBV5-1 combines with J gene TRBJ2-1; 8 bases are a match to TRBD2. The germline CDR1 and CDR2 sequences are SGHRS and YFSETQ. V lost 3 bases and J lost 2; bases outside the gene matches: 13. The CDR3 sequence is 18 residues long. CDR3 in amino acids: CASSSYTQRGLAYNEQFF. The DNA for the CDR3 is TGCGCCAGCAGCTCCTACACCCAACGGGGACTAGCCTACAATGAGCAGTTCTTC. The variable domain in full, completed from reference TRBV5-1 and TRBJ2-1, reads KAGVTQTPRYLIKTRGQQVTLSCSPISGHRSVSWYQQTPGQGLQFLFEYFSETQRNKGNFPGRFSGRQFSNSRSEMNVSTLELGDSALYLCASSSYTQRGLAYNEQFFGPGTRLTVL.